These 30 T cell receptor beta chains were sequenced from one sample in a study of T cell responses to AZD1222 COVID-19 vaccine (TCRdb year 2021). Sample time point, as interpreted from the label and publication: about 28 days (+/-7) after the second vaccine dose. Libraries were built with the immunoSEQ multiplex PCR assay. TCRdb retrieved this table from immuneACCESS and kept in-frame rearrangements only. Not all clones are present; in checked studies, unresolved V genes account for under half, and no reason is known for the remainder. For this sample there are 75,000 to 95,000 clones; around nine tenths appear just once. The ten largest make up approximately 5.3% of the sample. Material: peripheral blood, obtained 28 days after the second AZD1222 dose. These receptors originate from an adult who received the AZD1222 COVID-19 vaccine.

The rearrangement joins TRBV18 to TRBJ2-7; TRBD1 agrees at 7 bases. The CDR3 has 13 amino acids. Germline V CDR1 and CDR2: KGHSH, LQKENI. With V trimmed by 5 bases and J by 3 bases, 4 bases remained unmatched. CDR3 amino acids: CASSWGQSYEQYV. DNA of the CDR3: TGTGCCAGCTCATGGGGACAGAGCTACGAGCAGTACGTC.

A single count supports this clone. This chain connects TRBV5-4 to TRBJ2-3; D gene unclear. V lost 2 bases to trimming and J lost 4 bases, with 11 bases between them. Germline V gives CDR1 SGHNT, CDR2 YYREEE (reference sequence). The CDR3 extends over 14 amino acids. The CDR3 nucleotides read TGTGCCAGCAGCTTAGACGGCGAGGCAGATACGCAGTATTTT. Its translation is CASSLDGEADTQYF.

The chain carries TRBV9 and TRBJ2-4; 9 bases are a match to TRBD1. The J segment lost 0 bases and the V segment lost 0 bases, leaving 4 bases of the junction unmatched. The CDR3 runs to 17 residues. Germline CDR1 and CDR2: SGDLS and YYNGEE. CDR3 bases: TGTGCCAGCAGCGTAGGGACAGGGGAACTAGCCAAAAACATTCAGTACTTC. Protein: CASSVGTGELAKNIQYF. Combining the CDR3 with reference TRBV9 and TRBJ2-4 gives the whole variable domain DSGVTQTPKHLITATGQRVTLRCSPRSGDLSVYWYQQSLDQGLQFLIQYYNGEERAKGNILERFSAQQFPDLHSELNLSSLELGDSALYFCASSVGTGELAKNIQYFGAGTRLSVL.

The J gene is TRBJ2-2, the V gene TRBV3-1 (or the pseudogene TRBV3-2); TRBD2 agrees at 8 bases. CDR1 is LGHDT and CDR2 is YNNKEL in the germline V gene (reference sequence). There are 15 residues in the CDR3. With V trimmed by 4 bases and J by 7 bases, 8 bases remained unmatched. As DNA, the CDR3 is TGTGCCAGCAGCCGACGGGGGGGCAAAGGCGGGGAGCTGTTTTTT. It translates to CASSRRGGKGGELFF.

The gene calls are TRBV10-1 and TRBJ2-1; D might be TRBD1 (6 bases). V lost 3 bases, J lost 5 bases, and 20 bases lay in between. CDR1 and CDR2 (germline): WNHNN, SYGVQD (reference sequence). CDR3 length: 17 amino acids. DNA for the CDR3: TGCGCCAGCAGTGATCTCTGTCAGGGGTTACGAAACAATGAGCAGTTCTTC. Its translation: CASSDLCQGLRNNEQFF.

This sequence joins TRBV6-1 and TRBJ2-7; 9 nucleotides agree with TRBD2. There are 18 residues in the CDR3. Germline lookup yields CDR1 MNHNS and CDR2 SASEGT. Unmatched junction bases numbered 10, after V lost 0 bases and J lost 1 base. Here the CDR3 reads CASSEAVTKRGVSYEQYV. The CDR3 DNA sequence: TGTGCCAGCAGTGAAGCGGTGACTAAGCGGGGGGTATCCTACGAGCAGTACGTC.

The table lists this clone with a count of one. The chain carries TRBV25-1 and TRBJ2-7; 7 bases agree with TRBD1. Per the germline V gene, CDR1 is MGHDK and CDR2 is SYGVNS. The CDR3 covers 15 residues. V lost 4 bases to trimming and J lost 3 bases; unmatched junction nucleotides: 9. CDR3 loop: CASSAGTAPIYEQYF. The CDR3 DNA follows: TGTGCCAGCAGTGCCGGGACAGCCCCGATCTACGAGCAGTACTTC.

V is TRBV27 and J is TRBJ2-7; the match to TRBD1 covers 10 bases. Germline trimming cut 6 bases from V and 7 bases from J; bases unmatched to any gene: 12. Germline V CDR1 and CDR2: MNHEY, SMNVEV (reference sequence). This CDR3 region has 15 residues. The CDR3 spells CASSLPGTGVREQYF. The CDR3 region has the DNA TGTGCCAGCAGCCTCCCCGGGACAGGGGTTCGGGAGCAGTACTTC.

The V and J genes are TRBV6-6 and TRBJ1-5; no firm D call. The CDR3 is 13 amino acids. From germline, CDR1 is MNHNY and CDR2 SVGAGI (reference sequence). Trimming cost V 5 bases and J 4 bases, with 9 bases left between them. CDR3 residues: CASSNAGNQPQHF. Here the CDR3 DNA reads TGTGCCAGCAGTAACGCGGGGAATCAGCCCCAGCATTTT.

The V gene is TRBV11-2, the J gene TRBJ2-1; D unresolved. CDR1 and CDR2 (germline): SGHAT, FQNNGV. CDR3 size: 15 residues. Trimming left V 4 bases short and J 4 bases short, with 14 bases between. The CDR3 loop reads CASSSHRGSYNEQFF. CDR3 in DNA: TGTGCCAGCAGCTCCCACCGCGGTAGTTACAATGAGCAGTTCTTC. Full variable domain (outside the CDR3, taken from reference TRBV11-2 and TRBJ2-1): EAGVAQSPRYKIIEKRQSVAFWCNPISGHATLYWYQQILGQGPKLLIQFQNNGVVDDSQLPKDRFSAERLKGVDSTLKIQPAKLEDSAVYLCASSSHRGSYNEQFFGPGTRLTVL.

J is TRBJ2-4 and V is TRBV29-1, with D possibly being TRBD1 or TRBD2 (6 bases each). Trimming took 4 bases from V and 0 from J, leaving 16 bases between them. The germline V gene has CDR1 SQVTM and CDR2 ANQGSEA. CDR3 length: 16 residues. The CDR3 nucleotides are TGCAGCGTTGTGGAGGTAGGGGGGAAAGCCAAAAACATTCAGTACTTC. This gives the protein CSVVEVGGKAKNIQYF.

This chain joins TRBV5-1 and TRBJ2-1; either TRBD1 or TRBD2 may fit D (5 bases each). CDR1 and CDR2 (germline): SGHRS, YFSETQ. Trimming pared 1 base from V and 7 bases from J, leaving 18 bases between. The CDR3 contains 16 residues. CDR3 DNA: TGCGCCAGCAGCTTGAGGGACCTAATCGTCGCTAATGAGCAGTTCTTC. This gives the protein CASSLRDLIVANEQFF.

The rearrangement joins TRBV3-1 (or the pseudogene TRBV3-2) to TRBJ2-2; D remains unclear. Trimming left V 3 bases short and J 1 base short, with 12 bases between. The CDR3 is made up of 16 amino acids. Germline values: CDR1 LGHDT, CDR2 YNNKEL (reference sequence). The CDR3 nucleotides read TGTGCCAGCAGCCACACGGCTAGGCAGAACACCGGGGAGCTGTTTTTT. The encoded protein is CASSHTARQNTGELFF.

The chain couples TRBV4-2 to TRBJ2-5; D gene uncertain. Per the germline V gene, CDR1 is LGHNA and CDR2 is YNFKEQ. The CDR3 has 12 residues. Trimming stripped 3 bases from V and 4 bases from J, with 6 bases between. The CDR3: CASSQPLETQYF. The CDR3 region has the DNA TGTGCCAGCAGCCAGCCCCTAGAGACCCAGTACTTC.

CDR3 DNA: TGTGCCAGTAGTATGGAGGCGGGGCACTCCTACGAGCAGTACTTC. Encoded protein: CASSMEAGHSYEQYF. V and J are TRBV19 and TRBJ2-7; weak D call: TRBD2 (6 bases). V lost 3 bases and J lost 0, with 12 bases in between. Germline CDR1 reads LNHDA; CDR2 reads SQIVND (reference sequence). The CDR3 extends over 15 amino acids.

The rearrangement joins TRBV3-1 (or the pseudogene TRBV3-2) to TRBJ2-7, with D unclear. Germline CDR1 is LGHDT and CDR2 is YNNKEL (reference sequence). Deletions cut 5 bases from V and 1 base from J, with 15 bases between. CDR3 length: 15 residues. The CDR3 loop is CASSEVGSGSYEQYF. CDR3 in DNA: TGTGCCAGCAGCGAAGTGGGTTCGGGTTCCTACGAGCAGTACTTC.

V gene TRBV30 combines with J gene TRBJ2-7, with D possibly being TRBD2 (6 bases). Per germline, CDR1 GTSNPN and CDR2 SVGIG (reference sequence). The ends were cut back, 1 base at V and 3 bases at J, with 16 bases in the middle. The CDR3 spans 15 residues. The CDR3 DNA is TGTGCCTGGAGTGAGGCGGCAGGGAGGCGCTACGAGCAGTACTTC. It specifies CAWSEAAGRRYEQYF.

This rearrangement joins TRBV5-4 to TRBJ2-5, with D hard to call. Germline lookup yields CDR1 SGHNT and CDR2 YYREEE (reference sequence). V was pared by 0 bases and J by 5 bases, with 8 bases between. The CDR3 contains 13 residues. The CDR3 DNA is TGTGCCAGCAGCTTGGGGGCGATGGAGACCCAGTACTTC. Translating it yields CASSLGAMETQYF. Variable domain in full (rest from reference TRBV5-4 and TRBJ2-5): ETGVTQSPTHLIKTRGQQVTLRCSSQSGHNTVSWYQQALGQGPQFIFQYYREEENGRGNFPPRFSGLQFPNYSSELNVNALELDDSALYLCASSLGAMETQYFGPGTRLLVL.

The chain recombines TRBV28 with TRBJ2-1; tentatively, D is TRBD2 (6 bases). The CDR3 is 14 amino acids. The V end lost 2 bases, the J end lost 4 bases, and 9 bases lay between the germline ends. Germline V gene data show CDR1 as MDHEN and CDR2 as SYDVKM. The CDR3 DNA reads TGTGCCAGCAGTTTAGCGGGACGGTACAATGAGCAGTTCTTC. Its translation is CASSLAGRYNEQFF.

CDR3 sequence reads: CASSWTSYEQYF. CDR3 coding DNA: TGTGCCAGCAGTTGGACCTCCTACGAGCAGTACTTC. This sequence joins TRBV12-3 or TRBV12-4 and TRBJ2-7; the D is unclear. V lost 4 bases and J lost 0, with 4 bases in between. The length of the CDR3 is 12 residues.

V is TRBV6-5 and J is TRBJ2-7, with D unclear. Germline CDR1 and CDR2: MNHEY and SVGAGI. The CDR3 runs to 11 residues. V lost 3 bases to trimming and J lost 7 bases, with 7 bases between them. As DNA, the CDR3 is TGTGCCAGCAGTTATGTACGGGAGCAGTACTTC. The encoded protein is CASSYVREQYF.

This chain joins TRBV7-8 and TRBJ1-1; D perhaps matches TRBD1 (6 bases). This CDR3 comprises 16 residues. Between the trimmed V and J ends, which lost 5 bases and 5 bases, there was a span of 21 bases. Per the germline V gene, CDR1 is SGHVS and CDR2 is FQNEAQ. The CDR3 bases are TGTGCCAGCAGCCGAAAACGACAGGATCAGTGGACTGAAGCTTTCTTT. It translates to CASSRKRQDQWTEAFF.

This chain joins TRBV5-1 and TRBJ2-1; 7 bases match TRBD1. The CDR3 has 14 amino acids. Germline assignment: CDR1 SGHRS and CDR2 YFSETQ. V was pared by 0 bases and J by 7 bases, with 4 bases of the junction left unmatched. Written as DNA, the CDR3 is TGCGCCAGCAGCTTGGCCACAGGGGCTAATGAGCAGTTCTTC. It yields the protein CASSLATGANEQFF.

The genes are TRBV24-1 and TRBJ2-1, with D possibly matching TRBD2 (5 bases). Germline-derived CDR1 and CDR2 are KGHDR and SFDVKD. Trimming took off 5 bases at V and 3 bases at J, with 34 bases between the two ends. The CDR3 is made up of 22 amino acids. CDR3 sequence reads: CATSAPPGVKDSSPGFYNEQFF. In nucleotides, the CDR3 is TGTGCCACCAGTGCACCACCTGGGGTTAAGGACTCCTCCCCCGGGTTCTACAATGAGCAGTTCTTC.

The chain recombines TRBV6-5 with TRBJ2-2, with D hard to call. The CDR3 contains 15 residues. Germline V gene lookup returns CDR1 MNHEY and CDR2 SVGAGI. With 5 bases removed from V and 1 base from J, the gap between germline ends came to 11 bases. The CDR3 reads CASSHFDGNTGELFF. The CDR3 DNA reads as TGTGCCAGCAGTCATTTTGACGGGAACACCGGGGAGCTGTTTTTT.

This chain joins TRBV7-3 and TRBJ2-3; 10 bases are shared with TRBD1. The CDR3 totals 15 residues. V dropped 2 bases and J dropped 4; count of bases not matched to a gene: 3. CDR1 SGHTA and CDR2 FQGTGA come from the germline V gene. The DNA for the CDR3 is TGTGCCAGCAGCTTACTGGGACAGGGGCCAGATACGCAGTATTTT. Translation: CASSLLGQGPDTQYF. Full variable domain (remainder filled in from reference TRBV7-3 and TRBJ2-3): GAGVSQTPSNKVTEKGKYVELRCDPISGHTALYWYRQSLGQGPEFLIYFQGTGAADDSGLPNDRFFAVRPEGSVSTLKIQRTERGDSAVYLCASSLLGQGPDTQYFGPGTRLTVL.

The chain recombines TRBV27 with TRBJ2-3; 8 bases map to TRBD2. Germline V CDR1 and CDR2: MNHEY, SMNVEV (reference sequence). This CDR3 is 16 amino acids long. Unmatched junction bases numbered 11, after V lost 5 bases and J lost 4 bases. As DNA, the CDR3 is TGTGCCAGCAGTCGTTATAGCGGGGATTATTCAGATACGCAGTATTTT. Protein product: CASSRYSGDYSDTQYF.

Only one count was recorded for this clone. V usage is TRBV5-4 and J usage is TRBJ1-2, with 8 bases that match TRBD1. CDR1 and CDR2 (germline): SGHNT, YYREEE (reference sequence). J gave up 4 bases and V 5 bases, and 7 bases lay outside the gene matches. This CDR3 comprises 14 residues. The CDR3 loop reads CASREPDRAYGYTF. Here the CDR3 DNA reads TGTGCCAGCAGAGAGCCGGACAGGGCCTATGGCTACACCTTC.

The chain has TRBV5-5 and TRBJ2-7; 8 bases map to TRBD1. V lost 5 bases and J lost 4; bases outside the gene matches: 14. Looked up from germline, CDR1 is SGHKS and CDR2 is YYEKEE (reference sequence). This CDR3 comprises 16 residues. The CDR3 is CASSFFGGTGFYEQYV. The CDR3 DNA follows: TGTGCCAGCAGTTTTTTCGGCGGGACAGGTTTTTACGAGCAGTACGTC.

The genes are TRBV28 and TRBJ1-5; D call uncertain. This CDR3 is built from 12 residues. Trimming took off 5 bases at V and 5 bases at J, with 7 bases between the two ends. In germline, CDR1 is MDHEN, CDR2 SYDVKM. The CDR3 nucleotides are TGTGCCAGCAGTCTTCCGCATCAGCCCCAGCATTTT. It codes for CASSLPHQPQHF.